This T cell receptor beta chain was recorded in a study of T cells after posttransplantation cyclophosphamide. The study, taken as a whole, reports: Donor-recipient repertoire similarity was low at 1-2 months, rising over year one.

This clone has at least ten counts. Its specificity is unknown. On the day of bone marrow donation, the related graft donor provided peripheral blood. Germline V lookup: CDR1 MNHNS, CDR2 SASEGT. The CDR3 extends over 14 amino acids. V lost 5 bases and J 2 bases, leaving 12 bases between the germline ends. Clones were read by immunoSEQ multiplex PCR, and TCRdb kept only the in-frame ones, dropping some. The sample holds tens of thousands of clones, and no clone turns up only once. This chain links TRBV6-1 with TRBJ2-5, with D maybe TRBD1 (5 bases). The sample was PBMCs. The receptor's source is a man between 35 and 55 years old in good health, CMV-negative, and a related stem cell transplant donor. For the CDR3, the DNA is TGTGCCAGCAGTACTTCAGGGTGGCAAGAGACCCAGTACTTC. It is translated as CASSTSGWQETQYF.